These T cell receptor beta chains were read from a single sample in a study of T cell responses to AZD1222 COVID-19 vaccine. The table came from immunoSEQ multiplex PCR; TCRdb's copy has only in-frame clones and leaves some out. Here the sample spans roughly 200,000 clones, roughly 91% being singletons. The source material was peripheral blood, sampled on day 0 of MenACWY control vaccination. The source of these receptors is an adult in good health. Each CDR3 is given with its conserved first and last residue. D genes are given only for firm matches. The size field is filled for only some rows; it gives once, few, many or a size class.

-	TRBV10-1	-	TRBJ2-7	CASSPLEGSGEQYF	TGCGCCAGCAGCCCCTTAGAGGGATCAGGCGAGCAGTACTTT
-	TRBV18	TRBD1	TRBJ1-2	CASSQDPGQGAYTF	TGTGCCAGCTCTCAGGATCCGGGACAGGGCGCCTACACCTTC
-	TRBV5-1	TRBD2	TRBJ2-2	CASSPRRGSNTGELFF	TGCGCCAGCAGCCCCAGGCGGGGGAGTAACACCGGGGAGCTGTTTTTT
few	TRBV19	-	TRBJ1-1	CASSIVRTVNTEAFF	TGTGCCAGTAGTATAGTTAGGACGGTGAACACTGAAGCTTTCTTT
-	TRBV3-1/TRBV3-2	-	TRBJ2-2	CASSHTSSAGELFF	TGTGCCAGCAGCCACACTAGCTCGGCCGGGGAGCTGTTTTTT
-	TRBV6-5	TRBD1	TRBJ1-5	CASSEGQINNQPQHF	TGTGCCAGCAGCGAGGGACAGATAAACAATCAGCCCCAGCATTTT
-	TRBV5-4	TRBD1	TRBJ1-5	CASSANLDREGGNQPQHF	TGTGCCAGCAGCGCCAACTTAGACAGGGAGGGGGGCAATCAGCCCCAGCATTTT
-	TRBV4-3	TRBD1	TRBJ1-2	CASSQSRTGGSYGYTF	TGCGCCAGCAGCCAGAGCAGGACAGGGGGCTCCTATGGCTACACCTTC
-	TRBV19	-	TRBJ1-4	CASSKSGTSDEKLFF	TGTGCCAGTAGTAAATCAGGGACAAGTGATGAAAAACTGTTTTTT
-	TRBV14	-	TRBJ1-4	CASSQVPGVATNEKLFF	TGTGCCAGCAGCCAAGTTCCGGGGGTCGCAACTAATGAAAAACTGTTTTTT
few	TRBV6-2/TRBV6-3	-	TRBJ1-2	CASSYLRDIGGYTF	TGTGCCAGCAGTTACCTCCGGGACATCGGAGGCTACACCTTC
-	TRBV4-2	-	TRBJ1-6	CASSQALGNSPLHF	TGTGCCAGCAGCCAAGCCCTCGGTAATTCACCCCTCCACTTT
-	TRBV29-1	-	TRBJ1-1	CSVTDPANTEAFF	TGCAGCGTCACGGACCCCGCGAACACTGAAGCTTTCTTT
-	TRBV7-9	-	TRBJ1-5	CASSLADQPQHF	TGTGCCAGCAGCTTAGCGGATCAGCCCCAGCATTTT
-	TRBV7-2	-	TRBJ1-1	CASSERMEAFF	TGTGCCAGCAGCGAAAGAATGGAAGCTTTCTTT
-	TRBV7-8	-	TRBJ1-5	CASSLWSPLSNQPQHF	TGTGCCAGCAGCTTATGGTCACCACTTAGCAATCAGCCCCAGCATTTT